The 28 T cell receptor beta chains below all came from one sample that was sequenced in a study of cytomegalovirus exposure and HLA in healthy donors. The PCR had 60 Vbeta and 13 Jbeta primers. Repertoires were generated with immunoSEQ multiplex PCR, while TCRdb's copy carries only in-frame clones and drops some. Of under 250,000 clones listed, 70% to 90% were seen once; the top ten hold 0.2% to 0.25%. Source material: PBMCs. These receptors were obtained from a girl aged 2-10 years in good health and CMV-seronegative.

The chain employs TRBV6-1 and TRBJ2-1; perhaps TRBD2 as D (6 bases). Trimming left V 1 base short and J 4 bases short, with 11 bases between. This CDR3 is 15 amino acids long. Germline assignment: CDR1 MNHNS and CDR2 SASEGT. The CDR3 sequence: CASSEVGGEYNEQFF. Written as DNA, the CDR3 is TGTGCCAGCAGTGAAGTGGGCGGGGAATACAATGAGCAGTTCTTC.

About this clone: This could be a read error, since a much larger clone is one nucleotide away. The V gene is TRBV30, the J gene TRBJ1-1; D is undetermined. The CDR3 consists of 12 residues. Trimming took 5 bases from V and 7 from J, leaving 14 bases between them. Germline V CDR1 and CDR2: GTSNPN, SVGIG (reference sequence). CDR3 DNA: TGTGCCTGGTCCCACTACACGGTTGAAGCTTTCTTT. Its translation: CAWSHYTVEAFF.

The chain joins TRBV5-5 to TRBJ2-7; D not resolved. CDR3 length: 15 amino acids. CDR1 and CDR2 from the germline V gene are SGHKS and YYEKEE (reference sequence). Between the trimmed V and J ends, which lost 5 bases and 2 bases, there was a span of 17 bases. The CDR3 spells CASRSVNSFAYEQYF. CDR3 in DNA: TGTGCCAGCAGATCGGTCAACAGCTTCGCCTACGAGCAGTACTTC.

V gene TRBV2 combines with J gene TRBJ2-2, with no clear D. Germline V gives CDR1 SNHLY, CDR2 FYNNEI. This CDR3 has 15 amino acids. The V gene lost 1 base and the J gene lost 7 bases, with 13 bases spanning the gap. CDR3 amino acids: CASSEDPGSIGELFF. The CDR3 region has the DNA TGTGCCAGCAGTGAAGATCCAGGTTCGATCGGGGAGCTGTTTTTT.

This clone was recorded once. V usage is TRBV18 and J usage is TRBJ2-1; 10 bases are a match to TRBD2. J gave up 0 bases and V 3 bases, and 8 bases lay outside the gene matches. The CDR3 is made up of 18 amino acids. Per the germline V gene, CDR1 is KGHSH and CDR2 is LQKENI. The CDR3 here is CASSPAGSGRSSYNEQFF. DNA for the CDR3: TGTGCCAGCTCACCGGCGGGTAGCGGGAGGAGCTCCTACAATGAGCAGTTCTTC.

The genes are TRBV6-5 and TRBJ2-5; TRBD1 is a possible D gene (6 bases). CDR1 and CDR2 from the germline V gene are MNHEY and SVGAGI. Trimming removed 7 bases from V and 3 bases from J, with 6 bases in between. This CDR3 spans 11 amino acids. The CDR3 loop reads CASNREETQYF. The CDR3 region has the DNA TGTGCCAGCAACAGGGAAGAGACCCAGTACTTC.

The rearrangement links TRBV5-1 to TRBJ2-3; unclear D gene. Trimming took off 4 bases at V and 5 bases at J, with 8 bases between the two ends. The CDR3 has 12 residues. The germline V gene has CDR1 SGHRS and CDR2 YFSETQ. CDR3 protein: CASSRHLDTQYF. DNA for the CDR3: TGCGCCAGCAGCCGTCACTTAGATACGCAGTATTTT.

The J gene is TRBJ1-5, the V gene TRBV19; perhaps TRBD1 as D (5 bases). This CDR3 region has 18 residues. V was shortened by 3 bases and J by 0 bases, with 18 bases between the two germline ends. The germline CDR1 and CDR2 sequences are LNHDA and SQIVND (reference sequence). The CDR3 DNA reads TGTGCCAGTAGTATGGGGGGGTTACCGCCATATAGCAATCAGCCCCAGCATTTT. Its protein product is CASSMGGLPPYSNQPQHF.

For the CDR3, the DNA is TGTGCCAGCAGCGAACCGGGACTAGGAACTAACGAGCAGTACTTC. Translating gives CASSEPGLGTNEQYF. V usage is TRBV7-9 and J usage is TRBJ2-7, with TRBD2 matching over 8 bases. The CDR3 has 15 amino acids. The germline CDR1 and CDR2 sequences are SEHNR and FQNEAQ (reference sequence). V lost 5 bases to trimming and J lost 5 bases; unmatched junction nucleotides: 11. The entire variable domain, with the rest obtained from reference TRBV7-9 and TRBJ2-7, is as follows: DTGVSQNPRHKITKRGQNVTFRCDPISEHNRLYWYRQTLGQGPEFLTYFQNEAQLEKSRLLSDRFSAERPKGSFSTLEIQRTEQGDSAMYLCASSEPGLGTNEQYFGPGTRLTVT.

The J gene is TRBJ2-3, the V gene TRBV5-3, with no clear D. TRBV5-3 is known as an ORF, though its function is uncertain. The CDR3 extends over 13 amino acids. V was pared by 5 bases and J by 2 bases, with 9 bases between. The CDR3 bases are TGTGCCAGAAGGGGTGACACCACAGATACGCAGTATTTT. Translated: CARRGDTTDTQYF.

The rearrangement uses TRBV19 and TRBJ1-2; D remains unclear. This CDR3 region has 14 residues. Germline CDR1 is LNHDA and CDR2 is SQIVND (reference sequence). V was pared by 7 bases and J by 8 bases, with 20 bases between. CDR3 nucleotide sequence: TGTGCCAGTAAATGGATGGAGCTGGAGGTGGGCTACACCTTC. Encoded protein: CASKWMELEVGYTF.

CDR3 coding DNA: TGTGCCAGCAGCTTAGAGGGAGTAGGTCTGGGAGGCTACACCTTC. It is translated as CASSLEGVGLGGYTF. The gene calls are TRBV11-2 and TRBJ1-2; D call uncertain. Germline V gives CDR1 SGHAT, CDR2 FQNNGV. The CDR3 runs to 15 residues. V was cut by 0 bases and J by 8 bases, with 16 bases left in between.

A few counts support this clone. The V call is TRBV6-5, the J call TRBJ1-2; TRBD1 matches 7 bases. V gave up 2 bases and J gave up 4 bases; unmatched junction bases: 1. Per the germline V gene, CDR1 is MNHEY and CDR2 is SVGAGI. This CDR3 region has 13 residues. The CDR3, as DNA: TGTGCCAGCAGTTACAGGGGGCTCTATGGCTACACCTTC. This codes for CASSYRGLYGYTF.

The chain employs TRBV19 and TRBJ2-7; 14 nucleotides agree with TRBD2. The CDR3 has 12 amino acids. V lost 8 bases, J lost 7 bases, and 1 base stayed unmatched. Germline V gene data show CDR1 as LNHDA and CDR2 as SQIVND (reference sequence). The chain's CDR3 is CASGLAGGEQYF. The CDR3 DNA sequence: TGTGCCAGTGGACTAGCGGGAGGAGAGCAGTACTTC. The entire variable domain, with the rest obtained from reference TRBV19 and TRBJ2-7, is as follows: DGGITQSPKYLFRKEGQNVTLSCEQNLNHDAMYWYRQDPGQGLRLIYYSQIVNDFQKGDIAEGYSVSREKKESFPLTVTSAQKNPTAFYLCASGLAGGEQYFGPGTRLTVT.

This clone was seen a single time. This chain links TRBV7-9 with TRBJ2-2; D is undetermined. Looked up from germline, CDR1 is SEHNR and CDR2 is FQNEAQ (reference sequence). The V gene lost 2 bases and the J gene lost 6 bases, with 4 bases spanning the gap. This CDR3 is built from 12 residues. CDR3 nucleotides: TGTGCCAGCAGCTTATGGCCCGGGGAGCTGTTTTTT. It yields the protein CASSLWPGELFF.

The CDR3 is CASSGRVQGTEAFF. The CDR3 region has the DNA TGTGCCAGCAGCGGTCGGGTTCAAGGCACTGAAGCTTTCTTT. The chain uses TRBV2 and TRBJ1-1, with D uncertain. The CDR3 is made up of 14 amino acids. CDR1 is SNHLY, CDR2 FYNNEI, per germline. The V and J ends lost 6 bases and 4 bases respectively, with 15 bases between them.

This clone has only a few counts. The CDR3 region is CAISRGLDTEAFF. CDR3 DNA: TGTGCCATCAGCAGGGGGTTAGACACTGAAGCTTTCTTT. The V call is TRBV10-3, the J call TRBJ1-1, with 7 bases matching TRBD1. Germline lookup yields CDR1 ENHRY and CDR2 SYGVKD. The length of the CDR3 is 13 residues. After removal of 6 bases from V and 3 bases from J, the junction contained 4 bases not matched to a gene.

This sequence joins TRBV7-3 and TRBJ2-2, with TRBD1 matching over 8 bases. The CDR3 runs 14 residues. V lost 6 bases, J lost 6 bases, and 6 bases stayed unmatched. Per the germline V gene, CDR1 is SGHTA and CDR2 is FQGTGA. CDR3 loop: CASSLQGGAGELFF. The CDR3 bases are TGTGCCAGCAGTTTACAGGGGGGTGCCGGGGAGCTGTTTTTT. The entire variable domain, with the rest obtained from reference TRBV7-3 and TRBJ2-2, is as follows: GAGVSQTPSNKVTEKGKYVELRCDPISGHTALYWYRQSLGQGPEFLIYFQGTGAADDSGLPNDRFFAVRPEGSVSTLKIQRTERGDSAVYLCASSLQGGAGELFFGEGSRLTVL.

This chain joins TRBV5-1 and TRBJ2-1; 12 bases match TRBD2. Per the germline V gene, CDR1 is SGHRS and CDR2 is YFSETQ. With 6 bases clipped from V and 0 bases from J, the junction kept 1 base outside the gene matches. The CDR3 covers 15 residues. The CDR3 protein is CASTSGGVSYNEQFF. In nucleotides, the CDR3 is TGCGCCAGCACTAGCGGGGGGGTCTCCTACAATGAGCAGTTCTTC. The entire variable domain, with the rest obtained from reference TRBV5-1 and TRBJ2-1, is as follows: KAGVTQTPRYLIKTRGQQVTLSCSPISGHRSVSWYQQTPGQGLQFLFEYFSETQRNKGNFPGRFSGRQFSNSRSEMNVSTLELGDSALYLCASTSGGVSYNEQFFGPGTRLTVL.

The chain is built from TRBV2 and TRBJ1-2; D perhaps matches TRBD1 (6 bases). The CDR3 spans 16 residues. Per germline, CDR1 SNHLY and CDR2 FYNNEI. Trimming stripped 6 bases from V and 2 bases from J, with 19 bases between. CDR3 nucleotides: TGTGCCAGCAGCCTACCCGGGACACCTATAAACTATGGCTACACCTTC. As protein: CASSLPGTPINYGYTF. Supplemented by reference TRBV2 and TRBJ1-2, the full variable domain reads EPEVTQTPSHQVTQMGQEVILRCVPISNHLYFYWYRQILGQKVEFLVSFYNNEISEKSEIFDDQFSVERPDGSNFTLKIRSTKLEDSAMYFCASSLPGTPINYGYTFGSGTRLTVV.

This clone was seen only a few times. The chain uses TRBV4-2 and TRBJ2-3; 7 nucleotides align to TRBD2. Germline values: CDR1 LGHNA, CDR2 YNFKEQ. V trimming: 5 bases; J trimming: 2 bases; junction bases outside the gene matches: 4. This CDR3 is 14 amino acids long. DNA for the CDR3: TGTGCCAGCAGCGCCAGCGGGGCCACAGATACGCAGTATTTT. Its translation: CASSASGATDTQYF.

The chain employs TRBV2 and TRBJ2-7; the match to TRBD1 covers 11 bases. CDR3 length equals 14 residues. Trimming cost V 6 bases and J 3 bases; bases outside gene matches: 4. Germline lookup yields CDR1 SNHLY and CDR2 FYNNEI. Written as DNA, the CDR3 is TGTGCCAGCAGCGGACAGGGGGCACTCTACGAGCAGTACTTC. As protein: CASSGQGALYEQYF.

The CDR3 protein is CASSWTSGTYEQFF. Here the CDR3 DNA reads TGTGCCAGCAGCTGGACTAGCGGGACATATGAGCAGTTCTTC. This chain connects TRBV5-6 to TRBJ2-1; 12 positions agree with TRBD2. The CDR3 is made up of 14 amino acids. CDR1 and CDR2 from the germline V gene are SGHDT and YYEEEE. The J segment lost 8 bases and the V segment lost 3 bases, leaving 3 bases of the junction unmatched.

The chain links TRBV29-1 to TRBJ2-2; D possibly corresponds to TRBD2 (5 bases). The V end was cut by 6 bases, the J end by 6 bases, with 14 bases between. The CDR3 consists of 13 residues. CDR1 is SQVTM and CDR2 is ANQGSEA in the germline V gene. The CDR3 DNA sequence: TGCAGCGTCGGGGAAGGGAGTCCCGGGGAGCTGTTTTTT. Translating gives CSVGEGSPGELFF.

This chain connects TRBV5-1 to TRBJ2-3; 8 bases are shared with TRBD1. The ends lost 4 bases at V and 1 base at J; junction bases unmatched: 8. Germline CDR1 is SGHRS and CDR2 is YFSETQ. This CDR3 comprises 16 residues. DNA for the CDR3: TGCGCCAGCAGCGCCCTTTTGACAGGGGGCACAGATACGCAGTATTTT. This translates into CASSALLTGGTDTQYF.

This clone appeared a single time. CDR3 loop: CSAPRPNEQFF. In DNA form, the CDR3 reads TGCAGTGCCCCCAGGCCCAATGAGCAGTTCTTC. The genes are TRBV20-1 and TRBJ2-1, with D hard to call. The CDR3 length is 11 residues. V was clipped by 6 bases and J by 6 bases, with 9 bases between them. Germline V CDR1 and CDR2: DFQATT, SNEGSKA (reference sequence).

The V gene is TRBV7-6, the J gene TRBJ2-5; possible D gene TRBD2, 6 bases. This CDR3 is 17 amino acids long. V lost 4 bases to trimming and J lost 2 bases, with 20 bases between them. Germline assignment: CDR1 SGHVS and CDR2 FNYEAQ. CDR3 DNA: TGTGCCAGCAGCTCGCGTCCCCGCGGGGTCATACAAGAGACCCAGTACTTC. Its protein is CASSSRPRGVIQETQYF.

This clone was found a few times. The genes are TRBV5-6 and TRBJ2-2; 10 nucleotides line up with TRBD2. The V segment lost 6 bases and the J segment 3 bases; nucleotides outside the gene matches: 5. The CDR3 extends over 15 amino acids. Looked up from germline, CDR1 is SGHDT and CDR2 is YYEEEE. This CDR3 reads CASTSLAGDTGELFF. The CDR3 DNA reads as TGTGCCAGCACCTCGCTAGCGGGGGACACCGGGGAGCTGTTTTTT.